This record concerns one T cell receptor (beta chain) sequence. Using immunoSEQ multiplex PCR, the repertoire was profiled, and TCRdb retains in-frame clones only, with some absent. Seen here are 90,000 to 150,000 clones, approximately 88% observed once, and the top ten hold 3.4%. The data were taken from a study of control samples from healthy donors and cancer patients. This clonotype was obtained from a middle-aged man in good health. Sequencing used blood.

The CDR3 is CASSFEGSSYGYTF. As DNA, the CDR3 is TGCGCCAGCAGCTTTGAGGGTTCTAGCTATGGCTACACCTTC. The V gene is TRBV5-1, the J gene TRBJ1-2; D call uncertain. V lost 2 bases and J lost 4, with 12 bases in between. The CDR3 spans 14 residues. In germline, CDR1 is SGHRS, CDR2 YFSETQ.